Listed here is a single TCR beta chain. Its antigen is not yet known. Base qualities are not provided; no much larger clone lies one nucleotide away. The sample comes from a study of T cell changes during pregnancy in multiple sclerosis (dated by TCRdb to the late 2010s). Regarding the research as a whole: In women with multiple sclerosis, the researchers looked at how the T cell repertoire shifted as pregnancy progressed.

Libraries came from the immunoSEQ multiplex PCR assay. TCRdb retrieved this table from immuneACCESS and kept in-frame rearrangements only. Not all clones are present; in checked studies, unresolved V genes account for under half, and no reason is known for the remainder. The sample table records about 80,000 clones; over 85% of these occur just once. The ten largest clones take up more than 0.85% of the sample. According to the germline V gene, CDR1 reads MDHEN and CDR2 reads SYDVKM. CDR3 length: 16 amino acids, cysteine to phenylalanine. The CDR3 DNA has 48 bases and is translated from base 1. The junction shows trimming of 7 bases on V and 3 bases on J, plus 19 bases between the germline ends.

The clonotype comes from a female donor in good health, enrolled as a control in a pregnancy study. The specimen was peripheral blood, collected in the second trimester of pregnancy. The rearrangement joined TRBV28 to TRBJ2-1, and the D gene may be TRBD1, 6 bases matching. The DNA reads TGTGCCAGCAACCCAACAGGGAAAGGAGACTACAATGAGCAGTTCTTC. This yields the protein CASNPTGKGDYNEQFF. The reference TRBV28 and TRBJ2-1 proteins fill in what lies around the CDR3, so the full variable domain reads DVKVTQSSRYLVKRTGEKVFLECVQDMDHENMFWYRQDPGLGLRLIYFSYDVKMKEKGDIPEGYSVSREKKERFSLILESASTNQTSMYLCASNPTGKGDYNEQFFGPGTRLTVL.